The clone carrying this TCR beta chain was observed a handful of times. What it binds is unknown. The data belong to a study of long-term antiretroviral therapy in people with HIV. Findings and caveats of the study: Blood in the study was drawn between the mid-2000s and the late 2010s, possibly under older ART regimens, which may be less effective than current ones.

Every one of the participants with HIV received treatment in the United States. Between the trimmed V and J ends, which lost 0 bases and 4 bases, there was a span of 13 bases. There are 15 residues in the CDR3. Germline V gene data show CDR1 as PRHDT and CDR2 as FYEKMQ (reference sequence). Version v3.0 of the immunoSEQ assay ran at survey level. Per-sample TRB depth target: 40,000-50,000 T-cell genomes. This table comes from immunoSEQ multiplex PCR, and its TCRdb copy is limited to in-frame clones, with some not included. The table includes 30,000 to 40,000 clones, about 83% detected once. V is TRBV13 and J is TRBJ2-7; tentative D call: TRBD2 (6 bases). The source of this sequence is a woman in her fifties or sixties with HIV. The sample in question was unsorted PBMCs, obtained 2 years after starting antiretroviral therapy. The CDR3 spells CASSLGVARGYEQYF. In DNA, the CDR3 is TGTGCCAGCAGCTTAGGGGTTGCCCGGGGGTACGAGCAGTACTTC.